This T cell receptor (beta chain) was sequenced during a study of T cells in Graves' hyperthyroidism and ophthalmopathy. The CDR3 covers 15 residues. Trimming took 6 bases from V and 0 from J, leaving 12 bases between them. Germline-derived CDR1 and CDR2 are ENHRY and SYGVKD. This clonotype was recorded at least ten times. TCR beta CDR3 region amplification was performed from RNA transcripts. The HTBI primer set served for first-round RT-PCR of the TCR CDR3. From the multiplex PCR reads, TCRdb called clonotypes with MiXCR, one entry per CDR3 protein. The sample contains around 520,000 distinct CDR3 sequences, less than 25% of which appear only once.

This TCR came from a woman aged 25 to 39 with Graves' ophthalmopathy. The genes are TRBV10-3 and TRBJ1-3; weak D call: TRBD1 (5 bases). The specimen was blood. This chain's CDR3 is CAIRGDGTSGNTIYF. DNA for the CDR3: TGTGCCATCAGAGGGGACGGGACCTCTGGAAACACCATATATTTT.